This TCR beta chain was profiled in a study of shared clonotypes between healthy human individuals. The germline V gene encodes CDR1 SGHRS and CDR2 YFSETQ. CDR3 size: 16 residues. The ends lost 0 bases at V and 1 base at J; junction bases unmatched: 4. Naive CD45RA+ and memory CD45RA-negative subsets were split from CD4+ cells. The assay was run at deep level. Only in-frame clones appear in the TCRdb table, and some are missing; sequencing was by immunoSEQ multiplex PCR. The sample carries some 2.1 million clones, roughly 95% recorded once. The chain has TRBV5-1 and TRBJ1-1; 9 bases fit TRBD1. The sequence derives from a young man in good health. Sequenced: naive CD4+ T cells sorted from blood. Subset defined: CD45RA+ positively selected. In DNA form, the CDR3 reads TGCGCCAGCAGCTTGGGGACAGGGGCTGGGAACACTGAAGCTTTCTTT. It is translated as CASSLGTGAGNTEAFF.